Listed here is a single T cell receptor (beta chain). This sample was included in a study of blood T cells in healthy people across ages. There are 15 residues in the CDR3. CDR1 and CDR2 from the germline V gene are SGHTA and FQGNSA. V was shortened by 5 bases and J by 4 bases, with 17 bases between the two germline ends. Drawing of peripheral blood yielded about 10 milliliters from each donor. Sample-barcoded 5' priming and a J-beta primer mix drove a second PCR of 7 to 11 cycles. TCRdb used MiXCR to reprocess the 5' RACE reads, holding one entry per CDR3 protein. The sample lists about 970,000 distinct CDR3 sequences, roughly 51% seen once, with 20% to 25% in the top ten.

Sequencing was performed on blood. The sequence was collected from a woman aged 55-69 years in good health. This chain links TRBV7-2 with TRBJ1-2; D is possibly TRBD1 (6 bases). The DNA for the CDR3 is TGTGCCAGCAGCGAGGGGGACGGCGCCGCCTATGGCTACACCTTC. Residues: CASSEGDGAAYGYTF.